What follows are 25 T cell receptor beta chains derived from one specimen sequenced in a study of Ad26.COV2.S vaccination and SARS-CoV-2 variants. This sample's treatment: roughly 18 received Ad26.COV2.S at low or high dose, single or two shots; about 5 received placebo; per-sample allocation not given. Samples came from day 63 after the first vaccine or placebo injection. The assay was immunoSEQ multiplex PCR, and TCRdb's table has in-frame clones only and misses some. The table includes hundreds of thousands of clones, around 87% detected once. The sequenced sample was peripheral blood, obtained in a trial of Ad26.COV2.S vaccine versus placebo. All receptors derive from a person aged 18-65 years who received the Ad26.COV2.S COVID-19 vaccine or a placebo.

The rearrangement uses TRBV5-1 and TRBJ2-1; 7 bases are a match to TRBD2. Germline assignment: CDR1 SGHRS and CDR2 YFSETQ. V shed 0 bases, J shed 6 bases, and the junction held 6 bases outside the gene matches. This CDR3 is 15 amino acids long. The CDR3 reads CASSLAPGLGNEQFF. In DNA, the CDR3 is TGCGCCAGCAGCTTGGCCCCAGGACTAGGCAATGAGCAGTTCTTC.

This chain uses TRBV2 with TRBJ2-2; 10 positions agree with TRBD1. This CDR3 is built from 16 residues. Germline trimming cut 4 bases from V and 2 bases from J; bases unmatched to any gene: 4. In germline, CDR1 is SNHLY, CDR2 FYNNEI. In DNA form, the CDR3 reads TGTGCCAGCAGTGCCAGACAGGGGGCCAACACCGGGGAGCTGTTTTTT. It encodes CASSARQGANTGELFF.

The chain recombines TRBV20-1 with TRBJ2-1, with D unresolved. The V end lost 3 bases, the J end lost 6 bases, and 6 bases lay between the germline ends. This CDR3 is 11 amino acids long. Germline V lookup: CDR1 DFQATT, CDR2 SNEGSKA (reference sequence). The CDR3 coding sequence is TGCAGTGCTAGTTACGTCAATGAGCAGTTCTTC. Its protein product is CSASYVNEQFF.

This chain links TRBV12-5 with TRBJ1-3, with a tentative D call TRBD1 (5 bases). V lost 5 bases and J 0 bases, leaving 11 bases between the germline ends. This CDR3 spans 15 amino acids. The germline V gene encodes CDR1 LGHNT and CDR2 FRNRAP. CDR3 DNA: TGTGCTAGTGGTGCCGGGACCGTCTCTGGAAACACCATATATTTT. Amino acids: CASGAGTVSGNTIYF.

The V call is TRBV18, the J call TRBJ2-6; D possibly corresponds to TRBD1 (6 bases). Trimming stripped 6 bases from V and 2 bases from J, with 17 bases between. The CDR3 consists of 17 residues. Looked up from germline, CDR1 is KGHSH and CDR2 is LQKENI. Here the CDR3 reads CASSPTGSTPGANVLTF. Written as DNA, the CDR3 is TGTGCCAGCTCCCCGACAGGATCGACACCTGGGGCCAACGTCCTGACTTTC.

The genes are TRBV6-5 and TRBJ1-1; maybe TRBD1 (5 bases). The CDR3 loop spans 12 amino acids. From germline, CDR1 is MNHEY and CDR2 SVGAGI. Trimming left V 4 bases short and J 7 bases short, with 10 bases between. DNA of the CDR3: TGTGCCAGCAGTTTCAGGGCGGGTGAAGCTTTCTTT. Its protein product is CASSFRAGEAFF.

The rearrangement uses TRBV6-5 and TRBJ1-2, with 7 bases aligning to TRBD1. J gave up 2 bases and V 6 bases, and 0 bases lay outside the gene matches. The CDR3 loop spans 12 amino acids. Germline V lookup: CDR1 MNHEY, CDR2 SVGAGI. The CDR3 loop reads CASRTGNYGYTF. The DNA for the CDR3 is TGTGCCAGCAGGACAGGGAACTATGGCTACACCTTC.

V usage is TRBV20-1 and J usage is TRBJ2-1; D gene uncertain. V lost 3 bases to trimming and J lost 10 bases, with 7 bases between them. CDR1 DFQATT and CDR2 SNEGSKA come from the germline V gene (reference sequence). CDR3 length: 10 residues. Here the CDR3 reads CSARRWEQFF. The CDR3 DNA sequence: TGCAGTGCTAGGAGATGGGAGCAGTTCTTC.

The genes are TRBV11-3 and TRBJ1-5; no definite D call. The CDR3 has 15 residues. Deletions cut 3 bases from V and 4 bases from J, with 13 bases between. CDR1 and CDR2 (germline): SGHNT, YENEEA. This chain's CDR3 is CASSLLRVRNQPQHF. The CDR3 DNA reads TGTGCCAGCAGCTTGCTCCGGGTGCGAAATCAGCCCCAGCATTTT.

The chain carries TRBV5-5 and TRBJ1-1; 8 bases line up with TRBD1. This CDR3 spans 14 amino acids. Germline V gene data show CDR1 as SGHKS and CDR2 as YYEKEE (reference sequence). V was pared by 4 bases and J by 5 bases, with 7 bases of the junction left unmatched. DNA for the CDR3: TGTGCCAGCAGCCCAGGGGGCGCGGGGACTGAAGCTTTCTTT. Translation gives CASSPGGAGTEAFF.

In this sample, this clone turned up once. The genes are TRBV6-2 or TRBV6-3 and TRBJ2-1; D gene uncertain. The CDR3 runs 11 residues. Trimming stripped 5 bases from V and 8 bases from J, with 7 bases between. Germline V gives CDR1 MNHEY, CDR2 SVGEGT. The CDR3 region is CASSTTDEQFF. CDR3 sequence (DNA): TGTGCCAGCAGTACCACGGATGAGCAGTTCTTC.

The V and J genes are TRBV4-1 and TRBJ1-4; D is ambiguous. Germline values: CDR1 MGHRA, CDR2 YSYEKL. The CDR3 length is 15 residues. With 1 base removed from V and 0 bases from J, the gap between germline ends came to 6 bases. CDR3 amino acids: CASSQVGATNEKLFF. The CDR3 DNA reads TGCGCCAGCAGCCAAGTGGGAGCAACTAATGAAAAACTGTTTTTT.

The chain links TRBV7-9 to TRBJ2-3; the D call may be TRBD1 or TRBD2 (5 bases each). V lost 5 bases and J 4 bases, leaving 22 bases between the germline ends. This CDR3 has 17 amino acids. Germline V gives CDR1 SEHNR, CDR2 FQNEAQ (reference sequence). DNA for the CDR3: TGTGCCAGCAGCCTGGGAAAGGGGAGCTTGAATCCAGATACGCAGTATTTT. Protein: CASSLGKGSLNPDTQYF.

The chain uses TRBV5-4 and TRBJ1-6; 9 bases line up with TRBD1. In germline, CDR1 is SGHNT, CDR2 YYREEE (reference sequence). The CDR3 is 18 residues long. V trimming: 4 bases; J trimming: 0 bases; junction bases outside the gene matches: 8. This CDR3 reads CASSLWTGASSYNSPLHF. The CDR3 DNA follows: TGTGCCAGCAGCCTCTGGACAGGGGCGAGCTCCTATAATTCACCCCTCCACTTT.

The chain recombines TRBV6-5 with TRBJ2-1; 9 bases map to TRBD2. Losses at the gene ends were 7 bases for V and 10 bases for J; bases not matched to a gene: 5. CDR1 MNHEY and CDR2 SVGAGI come from the germline V gene. The CDR3 length is 12 residues. CDR3 nucleotides: TGTGCCAGCACTAATAGCGGGGGAGAGCAGTTCTTC. Translating it yields CASTNSGGEQFF.

About this clone: The same CDR3 arises from other DNA sequences in this sample as well. The chain employs TRBV2 and TRBJ1-2, with D perhaps TRBD1 (5 bases). Trimming left V 1 base short and J 1 base short, with 7 bases between. This CDR3 region has 14 residues. CDR1 and CDR2 (germline): SNHLY, FYNNEI. CDR3 protein: CASSEDRSNYGYTF. CDR3 bases: TGTGCCAGCAGTGAAGACAGGAGTAACTATGGCTACACCTTC.

The V gene is TRBV12-5, the J gene TRBJ1-1; 7 positions agree with TRBD1. CDR3 length: 15 residues. Germline V gene data show CDR1 as LGHNT and CDR2 as FRNRAP. With V trimmed by 0 bases and J by 11 bases, 12 bases remained unmatched. The CDR3 nucleotides read TGTGCTAGTGGTTTGGTAGCTGAGGGGGCCATACGCGCTTTCTTT. This gives the protein CASGLVAEGAIRAFF.

This sequence joins TRBV7-2 and TRBJ1-4, with D unresolved. Per the germline V gene, CDR1 is SGHTA and CDR2 is FQGNSA. Trimming cost V 1 base and J 6 bases, with 15 bases left between them. The CDR3 is made up of 16 amino acids. This CDR3 is CASSLGFGASYEKLFF. The CDR3 DNA reads as TGTGCCAGCAGCTTAGGTTTTGGTGCCAGTTATGAAAAACTGTTTTTT.

The chain links TRBV7-6 to TRBJ1-2; maybe TRBD1 (5 bases). Germline V gene sequence: CDR1 SGHVS, CDR2 FNYEAQ. The CDR3 consists of 15 residues. Trimming cost V 5 bases and J 0 bases, with 13 bases left between them. CDR3 sequence reads: CASSPTTATNYGYTF. The CDR3 region has the DNA TGTGCCAGCAGCCCGACGACAGCAACTAACTATGGCTACACCTTC.

In nucleotides, the CDR3 is TGTGCCAGCAGCCAAACTCTAGCGGGAGTAGGCGAGCAGTACTTC. Translating it yields CASSQTLAGVGEQYF. The chain couples TRBV6-5 to TRBJ2-7; 10 nucleotides agree with TRBD2. The CDR3 loop spans 15 amino acids. V shed 6 bases, J shed 6 bases, and the junction held 11 bases outside the gene matches. CDR1 and CDR2 (germline): MNHEY, SVGAGI.

This chain joins TRBV15 and TRBJ2-7; 8 bases are shared with TRBD2. The CDR3 totals 14 residues. Germline V gene data show CDR1 as LNHNV and CDR2 as YYDKDF (reference sequence). V trimming: 0 bases; J trimming: 5 bases; junction bases outside the gene matches: 3. The CDR3 DNA sequence: TGTGCCACCAGCAGAGATCGGGGGGGCCACGAGCAGTACTTC. It yields the protein CATSRDRGGHEQYF.

The rearrangement joins TRBV4-2 to TRBJ1-2; D call uncertain. V lost 4 bases to trimming and J lost 8 bases, with 17 bases between them. CDR1 and CDR2 from the germline V gene are LGHNA and YNFKEQ. This CDR3 comprises 14 residues. This CDR3 is CASSPILGPEGYTF. The CDR3 DNA reads as TGTGCCAGCAGCCCTATTCTCGGGCCGGAGGGCTACACCTTC.

CDR3 residues: CASSLPGELFF. DNA for the CDR3: TGTGCCAGCAGCTTACCCGGGGAGCTGTTTTTT. The chain employs TRBV5-6 and TRBJ2-2, with no clear D. The germline CDR1 and CDR2 sequences are SGHDT and YYEEEE. The length of the CDR3 is 11 residues. V was shortened by 2 bases and J by 6 bases, with 2 bases between the two germline ends. The whole variable domain, remainder taken from reference TRBV5-6 and TRBJ2-2, is DAGVTQSPTHLIKTRGQQVTLRCSPKSGHDTVSWYQQALGQGPQFIFQYYEEEERQRGNFPDRFSGHQFPNYSSELNVNALLLGDSALYLCASSLPGELFFGEGSRLTVL.

The CDR3 DNA reads TGTGCCACCAGCAGCTGGACAGGGATGGTAATGGCCAACAATGAGCAGTTCTTC. It codes for CATSSWTGMVMANNEQFF. The gene calls are TRBV15 and TRBJ2-1; TRBD1 aligns across 8 bases. Germline V gene lookup returns CDR1 LNHNV and CDR2 YYDKDF (reference sequence). The CDR3 covers 18 residues. The trim removed 3 bases at V and 5 bases at J, leaving 15 bases unmatched.

The chain uses TRBV23-1 and TRBJ2-7; 8 bases map to TRBD1. TRBV23-1 is noted as an ORF with a role that remains uncertain. The CDR3 length is 15 residues. The ends lost 3 bases at V and 5 bases at J; junction bases unmatched: 9. CDR3: CASSHPQGALDEQYF. For the CDR3, the DNA is TGCGCCAGCAGTCACCCGCAGGGGGCGTTGGACGAGCAGTACTTC.